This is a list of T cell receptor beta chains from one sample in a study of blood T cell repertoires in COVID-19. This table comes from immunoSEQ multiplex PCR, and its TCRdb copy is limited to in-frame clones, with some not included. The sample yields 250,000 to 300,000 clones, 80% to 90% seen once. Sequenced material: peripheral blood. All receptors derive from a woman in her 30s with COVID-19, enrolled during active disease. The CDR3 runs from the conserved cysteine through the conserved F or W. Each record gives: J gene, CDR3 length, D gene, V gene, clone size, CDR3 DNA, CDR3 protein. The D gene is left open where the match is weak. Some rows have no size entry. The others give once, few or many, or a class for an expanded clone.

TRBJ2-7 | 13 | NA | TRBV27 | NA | TGTGCCAGCAGGAAAGGGGTGTCGATAGAGCAGTACTTC | CASRKGVSIEQYF
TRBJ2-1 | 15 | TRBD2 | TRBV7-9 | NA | TGTGCCAGCAGCCAACTAGCGGGGGTCATCAATGAGCAGTTCTTC | CASSQLAGVINEQFF
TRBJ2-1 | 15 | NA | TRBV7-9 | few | TGTGCCAGCAGCTTAGGTCAGGGTGGGTACAATGAGCAGTTCTTC | CASSLGQGGYNEQFF
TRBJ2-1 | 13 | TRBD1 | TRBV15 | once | TGTGCCACCACCGGGACAGGGTTTCATGAGCAGTTCTTC | CATTGTGFHEQFF
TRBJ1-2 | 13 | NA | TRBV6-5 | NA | TGTGCCAGCGCAGAAAACAGGTTTCATGGCTACACCTTC | CASAENRFHGYTF
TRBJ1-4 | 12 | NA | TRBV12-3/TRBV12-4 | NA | TGTGCCAGCAGTTTCCGCAGCGGAAAACTGTTTTTT | CASSFRSGKLFF
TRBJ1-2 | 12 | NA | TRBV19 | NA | TGTGCCAGTAGTATCGGCGGAAATGGCTACACCTTC | CASSIGGNGYTF
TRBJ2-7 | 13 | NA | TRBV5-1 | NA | TGCGCCAGCAGCTTCGACAGTAACACCGAGCAGTACTTC | CASSFDSNTEQYF
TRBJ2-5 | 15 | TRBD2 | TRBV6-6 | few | TGTGCCAGCAGTAGAACCCGGGGGGGCTTAGAGACCCAGTACTTC | CASSRTRGGLETQYF
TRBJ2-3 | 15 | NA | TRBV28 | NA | TGTGCCAGCAGCAAAACAGGCTTCAGCACAGATACGCAGTATTTT | CASSKTGFSTDTQYF
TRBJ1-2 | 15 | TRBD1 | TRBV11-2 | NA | TGTGCCAGCAGCTTAGGGGGGGACAGGGCCTATGGCTACACCTTC | CASSLGGDRAYGYTF
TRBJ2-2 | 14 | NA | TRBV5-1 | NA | TGCGCCAGCAGCTTGAACAGCCCCCCAAGTCAGCTGTTTTTT | CASSLNSPPSQLFF
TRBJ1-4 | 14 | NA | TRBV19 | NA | TGTGCCAGTAGTATAGGTAGCGGTGTTGAAAAACTGTTTTTT | CASSIGSGVEKLFF
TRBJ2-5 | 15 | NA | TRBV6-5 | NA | TGTGCCAGCAGTTCCCGGGACTGGGGCCGGGAGACCCAGTACTTC | CASSSRDWGRETQYF
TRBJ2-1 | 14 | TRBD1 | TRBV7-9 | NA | TGTGCCAGCAGTACCGGGACAGGGAACAATGAGCAGTTCTTC | CASSTGTGNNEQFF
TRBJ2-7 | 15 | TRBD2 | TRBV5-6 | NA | TGTGCCAGCAGCTTGGTCCGGGACTACACCTACGAGCAGTACTTC | CASSLVRDYTYEQYF
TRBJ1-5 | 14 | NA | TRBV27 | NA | TGTGCCAGCAGGTTTCAGGGTAGAGATCAGCCCCAGCATTTT | CASRFQGRDQPQHF
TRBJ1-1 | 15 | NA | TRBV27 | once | TGTGCCAGCAGTTTAGGCAGGGTGGGGTACACTGAAGCTTTCTTT | CASSLGRVGYTEAFF
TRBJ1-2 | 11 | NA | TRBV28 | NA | TGTGCCAGCAGTTTAGGCGGTGGCTACACCTTC | CASSLGGGYTF
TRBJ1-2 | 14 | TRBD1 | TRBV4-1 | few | TGCGCCAGCAGCCAATTGACAGGGAACTATGGCTACACCTTC | CASSQLTGNYGYTF
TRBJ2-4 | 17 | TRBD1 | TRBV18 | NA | TGTGCCAGCTCACCCGGACAGGGAGTGACGGCCAAAAACATTCAGTACTTC | CASSPGQGVTAKNIQYF
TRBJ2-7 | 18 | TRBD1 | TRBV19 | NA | TGTGCCAGTAGTATTGGGAGTTCCGGGACAGGGGCCTCCTACGAGCAGTACTTC | CASSIGSSGTGASYEQYF
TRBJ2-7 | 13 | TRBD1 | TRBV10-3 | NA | TGTGCCATCATGGCTCAGGGGGCATTCGAGCAGTACTTC | CAIMAQGAFEQYF
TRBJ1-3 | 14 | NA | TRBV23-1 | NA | TGCGCCAGCAGTCAATGCCTTGGCCAGGACACCATATATTTT | CASSQCLGQDTIYF
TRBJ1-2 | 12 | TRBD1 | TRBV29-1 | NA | TGCAGCGTATCAGGAGGGGGCGATGGCTACACCTTC | CSVSGGGDGYTF
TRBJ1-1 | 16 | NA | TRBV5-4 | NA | TGTGCCAGCAGCTTATCTGTGGCGGAGCCGAACACTGAAGCTTTCTTT | CASSLSVAEPNTEAFF
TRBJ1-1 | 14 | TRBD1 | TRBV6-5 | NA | TGTGCCAGCAGTTACTCTTTCAGGGGGGAGGAAGCTTTCTTT | CASSYSFRGEEAFF
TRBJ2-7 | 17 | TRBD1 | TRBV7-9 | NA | TGTGCCAGCAGCTCACACTCCTGGGGGGACAGGGGTGGAGAGCAGTACTTC | CASSSHSWGDRGGEQYF
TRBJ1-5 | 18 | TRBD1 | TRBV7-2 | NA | TGTGCCAGCAGCTTAAAGGGACCCGGACAGGGTTTCAATCAGCCCCAGCATTTT | CASSLKGPGQGFNQPQHF
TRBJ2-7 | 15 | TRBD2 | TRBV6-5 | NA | TGTGCCAGCAGGACACTAGCGGGGGCTTCCTACGAGCAGTACTTC | CASRTLAGASYEQYF
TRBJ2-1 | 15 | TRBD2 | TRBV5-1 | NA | TGCGCCAGCAGCTTGTACGGGGGGGCAATCAATGAGCAGTTCTTC | CASSLYGGAINEQFF
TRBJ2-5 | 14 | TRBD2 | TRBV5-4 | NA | TGTGCCAGCAGCTTGGGACTAGCGATGGAGACCCAGTACTTC | CASSLGLAMETQYF
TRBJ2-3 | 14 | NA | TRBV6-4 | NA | TGTGCCAGCAGTGATTCTAGCCTGGCAGATACGCAGTATTTT | CASSDSSLADTQYF
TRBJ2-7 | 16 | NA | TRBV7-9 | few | TGTGCCAGCAGCTTACGCAGGACAAAGGTCTCCTACGAGCAGTACTTC | CASSLRRTKVSYEQYF
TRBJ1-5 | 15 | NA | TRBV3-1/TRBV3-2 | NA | TGTGCCAGCAGCCAGGACGGGATGGGCAATCAGCCCCAGCATTTT | CASSQDGMGNQPQHF
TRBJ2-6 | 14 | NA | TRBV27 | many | TGTGCCAGCAGTTTCAGCTCTGGGGCCAACGTCCTGACTTTC | CASSFSSGANVLTF
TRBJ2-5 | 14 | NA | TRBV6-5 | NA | TGTGCCAGCGGACGCAGGGGATTTGAAGAGACCCAGTACTTC | CASGRRGFEETQYF
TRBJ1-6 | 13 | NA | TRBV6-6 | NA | TGTGCCAGCAGACCCGGGACAAGTTCACCCCTCCACTTT | CASRPGTSSPLHF
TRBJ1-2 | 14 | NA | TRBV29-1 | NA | TGCAGCGTTGAAGAGATACGGGGGGGCTTTGGCTACACCTTC | CSVEEIRGGFGYTF
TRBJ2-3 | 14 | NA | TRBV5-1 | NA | TGCGCCAGCAGCCCAACTAGGAACGCAGATACGCAGTATTTT | CASSPTRNADTQYF
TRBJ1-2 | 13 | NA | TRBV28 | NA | TGTGCCAGCAATTTAGGGGGGAACTATGGCTACACCTTC | CASNLGGNYGYTF
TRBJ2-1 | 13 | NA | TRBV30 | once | TGTGCCTGGACCCCCAACTCCTACAATGAGCAGTTCTTC | CAWTPNSYNEQFF
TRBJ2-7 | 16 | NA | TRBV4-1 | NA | TGCGCCAGCAGCCCCCCCTCGCCGGGGGGCGTCTACGAGCAGTACTTC | CASSPPSPGGVYEQYF
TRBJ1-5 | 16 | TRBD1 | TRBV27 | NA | TGTGCCAGCAGTCGACAGGGGGCGCAGGGCAATCAGCCCCAGCATTTT | CASSRQGAQGNQPQHF
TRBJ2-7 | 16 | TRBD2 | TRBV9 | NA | TGTGCCAGCAGCCCCCGAGGTAGCGGGGGGGTTAACGAGCAGTACTTC | CASSPRGSGGVNEQYF
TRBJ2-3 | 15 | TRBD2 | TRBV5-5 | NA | TGTGCCAGCAGCCCCTGGACTAGCGGGGGGGATACGCAGTATTTT | CASSPWTSGGDTQYF
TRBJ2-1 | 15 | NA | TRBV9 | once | TGTGCCAGCAGCGTAGATGGGGGGACAGTACTGAGGCAGTTCTTC | CASSVDGGTVLRQFF
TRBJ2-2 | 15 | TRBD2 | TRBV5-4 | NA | TGTGCCAGCAGCTTAATTAGCGGGGTAGCCGGGGAGCTGTTTTTT | CASSLISGVAGELFF
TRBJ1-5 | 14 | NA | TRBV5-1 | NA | TGCGCCAGTTCTGAAACAGGTTCCGGTCAGCCCCAGCATTTT | CASSETGSGQPQHF
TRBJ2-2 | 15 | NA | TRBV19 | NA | TGTGCCAGTAGTATATTGGCAGGGTGGTCCGGGGAGCTGTTTTTT | CASSILAGWSGELFF
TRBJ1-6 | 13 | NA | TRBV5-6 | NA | TGTGCCAGCAGCTTGGAGGGGAATTCACCCCTCCACTTT | CASSLEGNSPLHF
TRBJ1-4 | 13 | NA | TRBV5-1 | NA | TGCGCCAGCAGCTTGTTAGGGGATGAAAAACTGTTTTTT | CASSLLGDEKLFF
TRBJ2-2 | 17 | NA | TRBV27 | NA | TGTGCCAGCAGTTTTCAGCGGGCGCTAACGAACACCGGGGAGCTGTTTTTT | CASSFQRALTNTGELFF